What follows are 2 T cell receptor beta chains derived from one specimen sequenced in a study of glioma-infiltrating T cells after dendritic cell vaccination. This sample's time point: after dendritic cell vaccination, including at tumor progression/relapse. Libraries were prepared by immunoSEQ multiplex PCR; TCRdb keeps only in-frame clonotypes and omits some of them. This repertoire shows 20,000 to 30,000 clones, over 85% found once; its top ten account for about 3.2%. This material consisted of blood, taken after dendritic cell vaccination. The origin of the receptors is a human donor with glioblastoma.

V and J are TRBV5-1 and TRBJ2-7, with 9 positions matching TRBD2. Trimming at V came to 3 bases and at J to 5 bases, leaving 6 bases not matched to a gene. Germline V gene lookup returns CDR1 SGHRS and CDR2 YFSETQ. The CDR3 totals 14 residues. CDR3 sequence (DNA): TGCGCCAGCAGCTCGTTGGAGCGGGGGGACGAGCAGTACTTC. Protein sequence: CASSSLERGDEQYF.

As for this clone: Its ends do not fully match the called genes, so a read error is possible. Other DNA sequences in the sample encode the same CDR3. The V and J genes are TRBV6-5 and TRBJ1-6; D is unresolved. Germline assignment: CDR1 MNHEY and CDR2 SVGAGI. This CDR3 is built from 12 residues. The DNA of the CDR3 is TGTGCCAGCAGCCGGTATAATTCCCCCCTCCACTTT. Translated, it gives CASSRYNSPLHF.